Detailed here is one T cell receptor (beta chain). The antigen is not known. TCRdb reprocessed the 5' RACE reads with MiXCR, giving one entry per CDR3 protein. The table has some 500,000 distinct CDR3 sequences, more than 13% seen once. The data originate from a study of identical twins. Overall study findings and caveats: Surplus twin overlap in beta out-of-frame sequences was less pronounced.

This CDR3 has 17 residues. CDR1 is SGHAT and CDR2 is FQNNGV in the germline V gene. The germline V and J ends were trimmed by 3 bases and 0 bases, with 18 bases remaining between them. These data also featured in a second study, about yellow fever vaccine responses in identical twins.

The material sequenced was CD4+ T cells sorted from blood. The sequence was collected from a woman between 18 and 29 years old in good health. The chain combines TRBV11-2 with TRBJ2-7, with D possibly being TRBD2 (5 bases). The CDR3 spells CASSFSSEGSFSYEQYF. CDR3 nucleotide sequence: TGTGCCAGCAGCTTCTCATCAGAGGGTTCCTTCTCCTACGAGCAGTACTTC.